This T cell receptor beta chain was retrieved from a study of OX40 agonist ivuxolimab in advanced cancers. Overall study: Patients in dose escalation had liver, melanoma, kidney or head and neck cancers.

Measured with immunoSEQ multiplex PCR; TCRdb has only the in-frame clones, and not every one. This sample has about 99,000 clones; more than 85% occur once, and the top ten carry around 0.3%. CDR3 length: 17 amino acids. CDR1 SGHRS and CDR2 YFSETQ come from the germline V gene. V was trimmed by 3 bases and J by 0 bases, leaving 16 bases between them. This TCR was sampled from an adult with an advanced solid tumor such as melanoma, head and neck, liver or kidney cancer. The J gene is TRBJ2-1, the V gene TRBV5-1; a possible D gene is TRBD2 (6 bases). Sequences were derived from CD4+ or CD8+ T cells sorted from blood, sampled in a trial of the OX40 agonist ivuxolimab. Here the CDR3 DNA reads TGCGCCAGCAGCTGGGGAAGCGGGCGGGGCTCCTACAATGAGCAGTTCTTC. Encoded protein: CASSWGSGRGSYNEQFF. Full variable domain (outside the CDR3, taken from reference TRBV5-1 and TRBJ2-1): KAGVTQTPRYLIKTRGQQVTLSCSPISGHRSVSWYQQTPGQGLQFLFEYFSETQRNKGNFPGRFSGRQFSNSRSEMNVSTLELGDSALYLCASSWGSGRGSYNEQFFGPGTRLTVL.